Below, 17 T cell receptor beta chains from the same sample are listed, as sequenced in a study of T cell clonality in common variable immunodeficiency (dated by TCRdb to the mid-2010s). The library was generated by the immunoSEQ multiplex PCR assay. As stored in TCRdb, this immuneACCESS dataset retains in-frame rearrangements with V and J assigned. A fraction of the clones does not appear; measured against another copy, unresolved V genes explain less than half of the discrepancy, and the remainder lacks a known reason. This sample is represented by tens of thousands of clones, with no singletons among them. 2.8% of the sample is in the top ten clones. Sequenced material: peripheral blood mononuclear cells. The receptors were gathered from a person aged 18 to 75 in good health.

The table lists this clone with a few counts. This may stem from a read error, because a much larger clone lies one nucleotide away. The read is 3 residues too short to cover the CDR3 end, so that end is filled in from the germline J gene. The chain uses TRBV19 and TRBJ2-3; D is possibly TRBD1 (6 bases). The CDR3 has 15 amino acids. Germline assignment: CDR1 LNHDA and CDR2 SQIVND (reference sequence). The CDR3 bases that were read are TGTGCCAGTAGTATAGCTGGGAAAGGGGGAGAGACG. Its protein is CASSIAGKGGET. The whole CDR3 reads CASSIAGKGGETQYF. The full variable domain, completed using reference TRBV19 and TRBJ2-3, is DGGITQSPKYLFRKEGQNVTLSCEQNLNHDAMYWYRQDPGQGLRLIYYSQIVNDFQKGDIAEGYSVSREKKESFPLTVTSAQKNPTAFYLCASSIAGKGGETQYFGPGTRLTVL.

Ten or more counts support this clone. Partial CDR3 DNA: TGCAGTGCTAGAGATGACAGGGGCCCCTATAATTCACCC. Encoded protein: CSARDDRGPYNSP. From start to end, the CDR3 is CSARDDRGPYNSPLHF. J is TRBJ1-6 and V is TRBV20-1; 8 bases are shared with TRBD1. The CDR3 is cut off 3 residues early in the read; its end comes from the germline J gene. Germline CDR1 DFQATT, CDR2 SNEGSKA (reference sequence). With V trimmed by 0 bases and J by 2 bases, 3 bases remained unmatched. CDR3 length: 16 residues.

This clone showed up just a few times. A much larger clone differs from this one at a single base, so this may be a read error. The read gets to within 3 residues of the CDR3 end, and the germline J gene fills in the rest. V and J are TRBV5-1 and TRBJ2-5; 7 nucleotides line up with TRBD1. The germline gives CDR1 SGHRS, CDR2 YFSETQ. The CDR3 length is 15 residues. CDR3 region: CASSQTGHNGDTQYF. The part of the CDR3 DNA that was read is TGCGCCAGCAGCCAGACAGGGCACAACGGGGATACC.

This clone showed up just a few times. The CDR3 end falls 3 residues outside the read, so it is completed with the germline J gene. The chain uses TRBV18 and TRBJ2-7; D possibly corresponds to TRBD2 (5 bases). V was pared by 2 bases and J by 6 bases, with 14 bases between. Germline CDR1 KGHSH, CDR2 LQKENI. The CDR3 contains 14 residues. Here the CDR3 reads CASSPAAAGPEQYF. The sequenced CDR3 bases are TGTGCCAGCTCACCAGCTGCGGCGGGCCCCGAG.

This clone has just a few counts. The read halts 3 residues ahead of the CDR3 end, with the missing end drawn from the germline J gene. The rearrangement links TRBV19 to TRBJ1-2; TRBD1 matches 8 bases. Germline V gene data show CDR1 as LNHDA and CDR2 as SQIVND (reference sequence). Unmatched junction bases numbered 7, after V lost 5 bases and J lost 5 bases. This CDR3 has 14 amino acids. The DNA read from the CDR3 is TGTGCCAGTAGTGACGACAGGGGTGCATATGGC. Amino acid sequence: CASSDDRGAYG. The full CDR3 sequence reads CASSDDRGAYGYTF.

This clone was observed at least ten times. The read ends 3 residues before the CDR3 terminus; that terminus is restored from the germline J gene. The chain combines TRBV7-3 with TRBJ1-1, with D unresolved. CDR3 length: 14 residues. The germline CDR1 and CDR2 sequences are SGHTA and FQGTGA. V lost 1 base to trimming and J lost 2 bases, with 8 bases between them. The CDR3 DNA, read in part, is TGTGCCAGCAGCTTAAGTAGCGGAAACACTGAA. Its protein is CASSLSSGNTE. The CDR3 as a whole reads CASSLSSGNTEAFF.

At least ten counts were recorded for this clone. The read terminates 3 residues before the CDR3 end, so the remaining end is supplied by the germline J gene. The chain combines TRBV7-3 with TRBJ1-2; D call uncertain. Germline CDR1 SGHTA, CDR2 FQGTGA. The CDR3 spans 15 residues. Between the trimmed V and J ends, which lost 1 base and 2 bases, there was a span of 11 bases. CDR3 DNA (partial): TGTGCCAGCAGCTTAAGAATGAAGGTAAACTATGGC. It is translated as CASSLRMKVNYG. The full CDR3 protein is CASSLRMKVNYGYTF.

This clone appeared many times. The missing CDR3 end, 3 residues past where the read stops, is filled in from the germline J gene. J is TRBJ2-7 and V is TRBV18, with 7 bases that match TRBD1. The V gene end was trimmed by 0 bases and the J gene end by 2 bases; junction bases not matched to a gene: 4. The CDR3 covers 15 residues. CDR1 KGHSH and CDR2 LQKENI come from the germline V gene. The CDR3 loop reads CASSPPTGFTYEQYF. The CDR3 DNA, read in part, is TGTGCCAGCTCACCACCGACAGGGTTTACCTACGAG.

As for this clone: The CDR3 end is not reached by the read, which stops 3 residues before it; the germline J gene fills it in. The rearrangement links TRBV7-9 to TRBJ2-3; D unclear. CDR1 is SEHNR and CDR2 is FQNEAQ in the germline V gene (reference sequence). This CDR3 spans 13 amino acids. The V and J ends lost 8 bases and 5 bases respectively, with 14 bases between them. The CDR3 DNA, read in part, is TGTGCCAGCTCCCCCCGAGGCGGAGATACG. Residues: CASSPRGGDT. Given in full, the CDR3 is CASSPRGGDTQYF.

This clone was counted ten times or more. The read ends 3 residues shy of where the CDR3 ends; the end is completed using the germline J gene. This chain uses TRBV19 with TRBJ2-3; TRBD2 agrees at 11 bases. Germline CDR1 LNHDA, CDR2 SQIVND (reference sequence). With V trimmed by 7 bases and J by 6 bases, 15 bases remained unmatched. This CDR3 spans 17 amino acids. CDR3 amino acids: CASNTIGTSGGLDTQYF. The CDR3 DNA, read in part, is TGTGCCAGTAATACTATTGGGACTAGCGGAGGGTTGGATACG.

This clone was recorded many times. The read terminates 3 residues before the CDR3 end, so the remaining end is supplied by the germline J gene. The V and J genes are TRBV2 and TRBJ2-3; 10 bases map to TRBD2. Per germline, CDR1 SNHLY and CDR2 FYNNEI. The CDR3 is made up of 16 amino acids. Losses at the gene ends were 3 bases for V and 6 bases for J; bases not matched to a gene: 9. CDR3 protein: CASSDISLAGDDTQYF. CDR3 bases read: TGTGCCAGCAGTGATATATCCCTAGCGGGAGACGATACG.

The sample holds many counts of this clone. CDR3 region: CASSPTALTPLHF. The covered CDR3 bases are TGTGCCAGCAGCCCAACAGCATTGACACCC. The J gene is TRBJ1-6, the V gene TRBV7-2, with unresolved D. With the read ending 3 residues before the CDR3 end, the germline J gene is used to fill in that end. Trimming removed 5 bases at V and 11 bases at J, with 13 bases between. This CDR3 spans 13 amino acids. Per the germline V gene, CDR1 is SGHTA and CDR2 is FQGNSA.

This clone was counted at least ten times. Read sequence stops 3 residues before the CDR3 end, and the germline J gene provides the missing end. The rearrangement joins TRBV19 to TRBJ2-2; 11 bases are a match to TRBD1. J lost 4 bases, V lost 10 bases, and 11 bases had no gene match. This CDR3 is 16 amino acids long. CDR1 LNHDA and CDR2 SQIVND come from the germline V gene (reference sequence). The DNA read from the CDR3 is TGTGCCACCAAACAAGGGGGACAGGGGGGCACCGGGGAG. Amino acid sequence: CATKQGGQGGTGE. The complete CDR3 protein is CATKQGGQGGTGELFF.

There are many counts of this clone. The read gets to within 3 residues of the CDR3 end, and the germline J gene fills in the rest. The chain has TRBV5-6 and TRBJ1-5; D is perhaps TRBD1 (6 bases). This CDR3 region has 15 residues. The V gene's germline CDR1 is SGHDT and CDR2 YYEEEE. V lost 5 bases and J 5 bases, leaving 17 bases between the germline ends. The CDR3 sequence is CASSRGGRRDQPQHF. The CDR3 DNA, read in part, is TGTGCCAGCAGTAGGGGGGGCAGGAGAGATCAGCCC. The variable domain in full, completed from reference TRBV5-6 and TRBJ1-5, reads DAGVTQSPTHLIKTRGQQVTLRCSPKSGHDTVSWYQQALGQGPQFIFQYYEEEERQRGNFPDRFSGHQFPNYSSELNVNALLLGDSALYLCASSRGGRRDQPQHFGDGTRLSIL.

This clone was observed many times. The read ends 3 residues early relative to the CDR3; the germline J gene fills the gap. V gene TRBV5-6 combines with J gene TRBJ2-5, with D perhaps matching TRBD1 (5 bases). The CDR3 is 14 amino acids. Per germline, CDR1 SGHDT and CDR2 YYEEEE. V lost 0 bases, J lost 1 base, and 7 bases lay in between. CDR3 sequence reads: CASSLGTFQETQYF. The sequenced part of the CDR3 DNA is TGTGCCAGCAGCTTGGGGACATTCCAAGAGACC.

This clone was counted many times. The observed sequence ends 3 residues before the CDR3 terminus, with the missing tail filled in from the germline J gene. The chain combines TRBV2 with TRBJ2-5, with TRBD2 matching over 11 bases. The J segment lost 3 bases and the V segment lost 5 bases, leaving 8 bases of the junction unmatched. The germline V gene encodes CDR1 SNHLY and CDR2 FYNNEI. CDR3 length equals 16 residues. The CDR3 reads CASSPNSGGGKETQYF. The part of the CDR3 DNA that was read is TGTGCCAGCAGTCCAAATAGCGGGGGGGGGAAAGAGACC.

Comment on this clone: The read terminates 3 residues ahead of where the CDR3 ends, so the germline J gene completes it. This chain links TRBV7-1 with TRBJ1-2; D ambiguous. TRBV7-1 is labeled an ORF, and its function is uncertain. CDR3 length: 20 residues. The sequenced CDR3 bases are TGTGCCAGCAGCTCACCGTGGGCGGGAGGGAAGGTGGAGCCCTACAATGAC. Protein product: CASSSPWAGGKVEPYND. The CDR3 in full is CASSSPWAGGKVEPYNDYTF.